This TCR beta chain was captured in a study of sequential checkpoint blockade in melanoma. Looking at the study overall: TCRβ was sequenced from DNA of about 94 pretreatment tumors. Matched biopsies came pretreatment and at week 13 for some 21 patients.

CDR1 and CDR2 (germline): SGHRS, YFSETQ. The CDR3 is 15 residues long. The V gene end was trimmed by 3 bases and the J gene end by 4 bases; junction bases not matched to a gene: 4. Method: immunoSEQ multiplex PCR; TCRdb's copy keeps in-frame clones and lacks some. This sample has some 7,000 clones, with 23% found just once. General study findings and limits: Clinical benefit was about 30 times likelier when tumor T-cell fraction and clonality increased.

Worth noting for this clone: Its antigen is unidentified.

Treatment noted: randomized to nivolumab then ipilimumab (arm A) or the reverse (arm B). The chain links TRBV5-1 to TRBJ2-2, with TRBD1 matching over 9 bases. Sequenced material: tumor tissue (inferred from file names), taken from a patient given nivolumab and ipilimumab in sequence. The sequence was collected from a human donor with melanoma. CDR3 residues: CASSYGTGFTGELFF. In DNA form, the CDR3 reads TGCGCCAGCAGCTATGGGACAGGGTTCACCGGGGAGCTGTTTTTT. The whole variable domain, remainder taken from reference TRBV5-1 and TRBJ2-2, is KAGVTQTPRYLIKTRGQQVTLSCSPISGHRSVSWYQQTPGQGLQFLFEYFSETQRNKGNFPGRFSGRQFSNSRSEMNVSTLELGDSALYLCASSYGTGFTGELFFGEGSRLTVL.